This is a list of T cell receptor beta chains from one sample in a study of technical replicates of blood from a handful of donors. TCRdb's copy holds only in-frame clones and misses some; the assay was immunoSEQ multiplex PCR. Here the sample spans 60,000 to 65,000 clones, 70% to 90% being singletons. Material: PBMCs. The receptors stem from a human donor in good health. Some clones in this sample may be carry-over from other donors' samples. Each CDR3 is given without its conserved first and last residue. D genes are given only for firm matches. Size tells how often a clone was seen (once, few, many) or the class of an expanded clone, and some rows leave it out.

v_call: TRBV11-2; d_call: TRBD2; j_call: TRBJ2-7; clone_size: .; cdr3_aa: ASSPGGRNEQY
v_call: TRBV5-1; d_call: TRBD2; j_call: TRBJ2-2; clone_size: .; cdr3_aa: ASSAGTSGSGGSTGELF
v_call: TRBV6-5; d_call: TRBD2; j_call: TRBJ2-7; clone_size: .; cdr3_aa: ASRSTSGVYEQY
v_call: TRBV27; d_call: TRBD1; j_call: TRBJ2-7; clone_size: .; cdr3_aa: ASSPTGQGAWNEQY
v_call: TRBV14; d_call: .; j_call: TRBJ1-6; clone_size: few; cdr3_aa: ASSLQGYNSPLH
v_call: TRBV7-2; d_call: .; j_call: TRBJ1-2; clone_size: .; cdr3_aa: ASRTGYRQLGYGYT
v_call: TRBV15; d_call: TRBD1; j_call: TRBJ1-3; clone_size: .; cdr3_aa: ATSREQGLGTIY
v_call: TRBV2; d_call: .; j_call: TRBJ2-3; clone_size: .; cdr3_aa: ASNRDITDTQY
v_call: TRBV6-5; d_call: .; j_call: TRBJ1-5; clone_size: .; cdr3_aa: ASSYSRDSNQPQH
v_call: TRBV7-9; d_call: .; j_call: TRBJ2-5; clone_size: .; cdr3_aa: ASSLVLNSQETQY
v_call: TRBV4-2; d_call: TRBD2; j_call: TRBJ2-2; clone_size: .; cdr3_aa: ASSSQLTSGDNTGELF
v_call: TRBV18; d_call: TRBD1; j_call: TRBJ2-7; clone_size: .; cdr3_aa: ASSPQGQSSYEQY
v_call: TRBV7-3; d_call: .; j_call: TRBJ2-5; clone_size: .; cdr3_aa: ASSLTGGAETQY
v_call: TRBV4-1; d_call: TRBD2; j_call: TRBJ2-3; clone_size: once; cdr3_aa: ASSQTSGTPDTQY
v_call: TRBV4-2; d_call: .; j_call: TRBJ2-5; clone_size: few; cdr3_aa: ASSQDDRRGETQY
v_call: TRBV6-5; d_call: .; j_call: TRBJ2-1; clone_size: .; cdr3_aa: ASSSALAEYEQF
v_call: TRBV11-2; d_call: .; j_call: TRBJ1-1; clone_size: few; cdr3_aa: ASRWTDYLGKEAF